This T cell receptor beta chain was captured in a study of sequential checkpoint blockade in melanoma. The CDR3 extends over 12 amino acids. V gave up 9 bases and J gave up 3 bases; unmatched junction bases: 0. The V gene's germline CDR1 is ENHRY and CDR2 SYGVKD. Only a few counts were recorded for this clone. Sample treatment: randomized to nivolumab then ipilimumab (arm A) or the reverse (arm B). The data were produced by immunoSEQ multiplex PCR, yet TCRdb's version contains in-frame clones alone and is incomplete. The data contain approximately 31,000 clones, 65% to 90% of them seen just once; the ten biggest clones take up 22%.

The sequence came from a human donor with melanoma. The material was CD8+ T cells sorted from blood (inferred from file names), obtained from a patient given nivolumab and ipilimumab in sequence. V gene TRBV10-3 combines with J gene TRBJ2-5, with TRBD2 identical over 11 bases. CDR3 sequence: CAISGREETQYF. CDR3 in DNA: TGTGCCATTAGCGGGAGGGAAGAGACCCAGTACTTC.